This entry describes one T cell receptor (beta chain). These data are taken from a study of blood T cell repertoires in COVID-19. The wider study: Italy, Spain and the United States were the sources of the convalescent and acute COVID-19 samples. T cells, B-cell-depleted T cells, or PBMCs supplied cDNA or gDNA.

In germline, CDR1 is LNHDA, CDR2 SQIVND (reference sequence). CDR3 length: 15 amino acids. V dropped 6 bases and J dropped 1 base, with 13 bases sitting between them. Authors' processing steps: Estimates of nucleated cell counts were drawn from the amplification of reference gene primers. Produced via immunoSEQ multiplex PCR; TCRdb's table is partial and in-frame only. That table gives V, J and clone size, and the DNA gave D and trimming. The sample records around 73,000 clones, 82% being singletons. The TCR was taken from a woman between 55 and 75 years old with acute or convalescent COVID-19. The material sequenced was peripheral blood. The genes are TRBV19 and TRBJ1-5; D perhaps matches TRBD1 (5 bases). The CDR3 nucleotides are TGTGCCAGTAGACCTGGGGGGGGAAGCAATCAGCCCCAGCATTTT. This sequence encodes CASRPGGGSNQPQHF.